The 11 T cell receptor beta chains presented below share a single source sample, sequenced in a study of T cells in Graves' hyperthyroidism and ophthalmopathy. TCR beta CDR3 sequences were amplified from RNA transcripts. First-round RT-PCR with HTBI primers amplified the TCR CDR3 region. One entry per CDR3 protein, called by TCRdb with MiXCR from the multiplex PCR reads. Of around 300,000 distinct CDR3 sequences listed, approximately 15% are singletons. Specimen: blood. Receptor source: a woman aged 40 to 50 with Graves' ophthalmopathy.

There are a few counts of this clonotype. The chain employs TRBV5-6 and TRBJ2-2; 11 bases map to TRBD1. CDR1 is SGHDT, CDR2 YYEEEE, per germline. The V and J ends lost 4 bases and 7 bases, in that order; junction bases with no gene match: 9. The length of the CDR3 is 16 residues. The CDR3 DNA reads TGTGCCAGCAGCCAACCGGGACAGGGGGTTAGCGGGGAGCTGTTTTTT. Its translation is CASSQPGQGVSGELFF.

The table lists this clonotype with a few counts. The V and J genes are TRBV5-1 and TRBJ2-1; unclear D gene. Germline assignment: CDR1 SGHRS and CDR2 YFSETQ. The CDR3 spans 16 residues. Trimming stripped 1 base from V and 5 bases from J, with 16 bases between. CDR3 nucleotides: TGCGCCAGCAGCTTGTTACCTATGGGCTTGCACAATGAGCAGTTCTTC. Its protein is CASSLLPMGLHNEQFF.

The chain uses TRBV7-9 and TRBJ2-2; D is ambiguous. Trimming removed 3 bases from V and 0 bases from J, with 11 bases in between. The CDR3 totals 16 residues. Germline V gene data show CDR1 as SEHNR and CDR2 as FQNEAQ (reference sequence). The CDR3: CASSFPLTSNTGELFF. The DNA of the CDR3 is TGTGCCAGCAGCTTCCCCCTAACCTCGAACACCGGGGAGCTGTTTTTT.

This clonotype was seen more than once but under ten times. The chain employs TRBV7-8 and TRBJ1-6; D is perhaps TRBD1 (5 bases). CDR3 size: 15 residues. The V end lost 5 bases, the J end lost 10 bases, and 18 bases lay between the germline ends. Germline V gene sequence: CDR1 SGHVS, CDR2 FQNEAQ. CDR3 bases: TGTGCCAGCAGCCGTCAGCGGGGGGTGGGATCACCCCTCCACTTT. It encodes CASSRQRGVGSPLHF.

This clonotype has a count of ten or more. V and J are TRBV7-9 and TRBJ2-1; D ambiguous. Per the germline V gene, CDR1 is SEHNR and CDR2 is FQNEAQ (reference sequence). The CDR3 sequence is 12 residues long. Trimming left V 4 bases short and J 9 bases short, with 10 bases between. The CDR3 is CASSSLGSEQFF. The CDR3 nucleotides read TGTGCCAGCAGCTCCCTAGGGTCTGAGCAGTTCTTC.

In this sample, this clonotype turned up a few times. The CDR3 here is CAWRPSISEKLFF. CDR3 DNA sequence: TGTGCCTGGAGGCCCTCCATTTCTGAAAAACTGTTTTTT. The chain carries TRBV30 and TRBJ1-4; no definite D call. CDR1 GTSNPN and CDR2 SVGIG come from the germline V gene (reference sequence). V gave up 3 bases and J gave up 7 bases, with 12 bases separating them. This CDR3 is 13 amino acids long.

CDR3 nucleotide sequence: TGTGCCTGGAGGCAACTAGCGGGAGGGCCAGGAGAGCAGTTCTTC. Translated, it gives CAWRQLAGGPGEQFF. The chain uses TRBV30 and TRBJ2-1; TRBD2 agrees at 13 bases. CDR1 and CDR2 from the germline V gene are GTSNPN and SVGIG (reference sequence). Trimming removed 3 bases from V and 10 bases from J; junction bases left unmatched: 9. The CDR3 has 15 amino acids. The whole variable domain, filled in from reference TRBV30 and TRBJ2-1, reads SQTIHQWPATLVQPVGSPLSLECTVEGTSNPNLYWYRQAAGRGLQLLFYSVGIGQISSEVPQNLSASRPQDRQFILSSKKLLLSDSGFYLCAWRQLAGGPGEQFFGPGTRLTVL.

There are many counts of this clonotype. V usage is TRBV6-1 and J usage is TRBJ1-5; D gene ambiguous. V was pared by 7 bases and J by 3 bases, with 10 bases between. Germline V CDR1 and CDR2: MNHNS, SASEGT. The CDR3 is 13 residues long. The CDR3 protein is CASTGGPNQPQHF. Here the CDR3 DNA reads TGTGCCAGCACCGGAGGTCCCAATCAGCCCCAGCATTTT.

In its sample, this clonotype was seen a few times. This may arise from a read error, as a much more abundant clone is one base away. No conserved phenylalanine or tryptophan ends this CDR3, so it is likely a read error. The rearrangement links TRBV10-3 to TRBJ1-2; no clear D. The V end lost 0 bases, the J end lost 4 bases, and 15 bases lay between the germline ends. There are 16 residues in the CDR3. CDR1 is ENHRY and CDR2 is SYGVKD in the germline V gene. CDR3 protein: CAISESTMGIGYGYTL. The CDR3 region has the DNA TGTGCCATCAGTGAGTCGACGATGGGTATCGGCTATGGCTACACCCTC.

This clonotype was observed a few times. CDR3 bases: TGTGCCAGCAGCTTAGGCCCCCCCGGCGGTACCTACGAGCAGTACTTC. It yields the protein CASSLGPPGGTYEQYF. This chain links TRBV7-6 with TRBJ2-7; D remains ambiguous. The ends were cut back, 1 base at V and 2 bases at J, with 15 bases in the middle. This CDR3 is built from 16 residues. CDR1 is SGHVS, CDR2 FNYEAQ, per germline.

CDR3 nucleotides: TGTGCCCGTTGGAGGCGAGGGCAGTACTTC. Translation gives CARWRRGQYF. The chain couples TRBV9 to TRBJ2-7, with D possibly TRBD2 on 5 matching bases. In germline, CDR1 is SGDLS, CDR2 YYNGEE. The CDR3 is made up of 10 amino acids. V shed 10 bases and J shed 9 bases, with 14 bases lying between them.